These 30 T cell receptor beta chains were all obtained from the same sample, sequenced in a study of blood T cell repertoires in COVID-19. Profiled with immunoSEQ multiplex PCR; TCRdb holds only in-frame clones, not every one. The sample lists about 370,000 clones; roughly 91% were seen once. The material sequenced was PBMCs or T cells enriched from blood (not recorded which). The source is a woman aged 30 to 39 who had recovered from COVID-19.

The rearrangement links TRBV7-2 to TRBJ2-5; 9 positions match TRBD1. Germline trimming cut 3 bases from V and 3 bases from J; bases unmatched to any gene: 5. The CDR3 runs 15 residues. Per the germline V gene, CDR1 is SGHTA and CDR2 is FQGNSA. CDR3 nucleotides: TGTGCCAGCAGCTTTAGGGGGGACAGGGAAGAGACCCAGTACTTC. Its protein is CASSFRGDREETQYF. The full variable domain, in which reference TRBV7-2 and TRBJ2-5 provide the parts outside the CDR3, is GAGVSQSPSNKVTEKGKDVELRCDPISGHTALYWYRQSLGQGLEFLIYFQGNSAPDKSGLPSDRFSAERTGGSVSTLTIQRTQQEDSAVYLCASSFRGDREETQYFGPGTRLLVL.

This clone was observed a handful of times. V gene TRBV5-6 combines with J gene TRBJ2-7; 7 bases are shared with TRBD2. This CDR3 has 12 amino acids. After removal of 4 bases from V and 5 bases from J, the junction contained 3 bases not matched to a gene. CDR1 is SGHDT and CDR2 is YYEEEE in the germline V gene. This CDR3 is CASSPGRHEQYF. The CDR3 DNA reads as TGTGCCAGCAGCCCCGGGAGGCACGAGCAGTACTTC.

J is TRBJ1-2 and V is TRBV4-2; possible D gene TRBD1, 5 bases. Germline V lookup: CDR1 LGHNA, CDR2 YNFKEQ. The CDR3 spans 15 residues. V lost 1 base to trimming and J lost 2 bases, with 11 bases between them. As DNA, the CDR3 is TGTGCCAGCAGCCAAGCACACCGGGGGAACTATGGCTACACCTTC. Its protein is CASSQAHRGNYGYTF.

In DNA form, the CDR3 reads TGTGCCAGCAGTTCACAGGGAGTTAATTCACCCCTCCACTTT. The encoded protein is CASSSQGVNSPLHF. V and J are TRBV7-9 and TRBJ1-6; weak D call: TRBD1 (6 bases). V was pared by 6 bases and J by 6 bases, with 12 bases between. The CDR3 contains 14 residues. Germline CDR1 SEHNR, CDR2 FQNEAQ (reference sequence). The whole variable domain, filled in from reference TRBV7-9 and TRBJ1-6, reads DTGVSQNPRHKITKRGQNVTFRCDPISEHNRLYWYRQTLGQGPEFLTYFQNEAQLEKSRLLSDRFSAERPKGSFSTLEIQRTEQGDSAMYLCASSSQGVNSPLHFGNGTRLTVT.

The chain recombines TRBV12-3 or TRBV12-4 with TRBJ1-2; 7 bases align to TRBD1. V gave up 3 bases and J gave up 10 bases; unmatched junction bases: 8. CDR3 size: 13 residues. CDR3 region: CASSFWKGAAYTF. CDR3 DNA sequence: TGTGCCAGCAGTTTTTGGAAGGGGGCGGCCTACACCTTC.

This chain links TRBV5-1 with TRBJ2-1; 9 bases are shared with TRBD2. V gave up 5 bases and J gave up 6 bases; unmatched junction bases: 3. Germline lookup yields CDR1 SGHRS and CDR2 YFSETQ. CDR3 length: 13 residues. Here the CDR3 reads CASRIAGVNEQFF. The CDR3 nucleotides read TGCGCCAGCAGAATAGCGGGAGTCAATGAGCAGTTCTTC.

The chain joins TRBV29-1 to TRBJ1-1; D perhaps matches TRBD1 (5 bases). The length of the CDR3 is 15 residues. V was shortened by 3 bases and J by 0 bases, with 14 bases between the two germline ends. The germline V gene has CDR1 SQVTM and CDR2 ANQGSEA. The CDR3 coding sequence is TGCAGCGTTGACGGGGGTGGAACAGTGAACACTGAAGCTTTCTTT. It translates to CSVDGGGTVNTEAFF.

The genes are TRBV4-1 and TRBJ1-4; tentatively, D is TRBD1 (5 bases). The CDR3 runs to 17 residues. Germline V gives CDR1 MGHRA, CDR2 YSYEKL. Trimming cost V 1 base and J 6 bases, with 18 bases left between them. The CDR3, as DNA: TGCGCCAGCAGCCAAGGGATATGGGCGGGACTCGATGAAAAACTGTTTTTT. Its translation is CASSQGIWAGLDEKLFF.

This clone was seen just once. The chain has TRBV19 and TRBJ1-2; the match to TRBD1 covers 7 bases. Germline lookup yields CDR1 LNHDA and CDR2 SQIVND (reference sequence). V was pared by 7 bases and J by 2 bases, with 10 bases of the junction left unmatched. The CDR3 runs 15 residues. The CDR3 sequence: CASNRQGPKNYGYTF. CDR3 in DNA: TGTGCCAGTAATAGACAGGGTCCGAAGAACTATGGCTACACCTTC.

The chain has TRBV5-4 and TRBJ2-1; maybe TRBD2 (6 bases). This CDR3 is built from 15 residues. Germline V gene data show CDR1 as SGHNT and CDR2 as YYREEE (reference sequence). Trimming left V 2 bases short and J 4 bases short, with 13 bases between. The CDR3 sequence is CASSLGGDGYNEQFF. For the CDR3, the DNA is TGTGCCAGCAGCTTAGGAGGGGACGGGTACAATGAGCAGTTCTTC.

This chain links TRBV19 with TRBJ1-1, with D perhaps matching TRBD1 (6 bases). This CDR3 spans 14 amino acids. Germline CDR1 and CDR2: LNHDA and SQIVND (reference sequence). Trimming removed 1 base from V and 4 bases from J, with 10 bases in between. CDR3 region: CASSIGWGLTEAFF. The CDR3, as DNA: TGTGCCAGTAGTATAGGGTGGGGGCTCACTGAAGCTTTCTTT.

The rearrangement links TRBV19 to TRBJ1-6; 10 bases line up with TRBD1. The junction had 8 bases not matched to a gene; V was cut back by 6 bases and J by 9 bases. The V gene's germline CDR1 is LNHDA and CDR2 SQIVND (reference sequence). This CDR3 is 15 amino acids long. CDR3 sequence: CASRNRDRGGSPLHF. Written as DNA, the CDR3 is TGTGCCAGTAGGAACCGGGACAGGGGTGGTTCACCCCTCCACTTT.

This chain links TRBV28 with TRBJ2-1; 8 positions agree with TRBD2. Germline V gives CDR1 MDHEN, CDR2 SYDVKM. The CDR3 has 15 residues. V trimming: 6 bases; J trimming: 6 bases; junction bases outside the gene matches: 10. In DNA form, the CDR3 reads TGTGCCAGCAGCCGACTAGCGCCCTCGAGCAATGAGCAGTTCTTC. Translated, it gives CASSRLAPSSNEQFF.

V and J are TRBV7-6 and TRBJ2-1; 9 bases align to TRBD2. The trim removed 1 base at V and 9 bases at J, leaving 10 bases unmatched. Germline V lookup: CDR1 SGHVS, CDR2 FNYEAQ. This CDR3 is built from 16 residues. CDR3 nucleotide sequence: TGTGCCAGCAGCTTAGGAACAGCGGGGGGTCTATTTGAGCAGTTCTTC. Its protein is CASSLGTAGGLFEQFF.

The chain links TRBV7-2 to TRBJ1-2; D unclear. CDR1 and CDR2 from the germline V gene are SGHTA and FQGNSA. The CDR3 is made up of 12 amino acids. V was clipped by 5 bases and J by 8 bases, with 12 bases between them. The CDR3 loop is CASSLQWRGYTF. The CDR3 region has the DNA TGTGCCAGCAGCCTACAGTGGAGGGGCTACACCTTC. Complete variable domain (other parts from reference TRBV7-2 and TRBJ1-2): GAGVSQSPSNKVTEKGKDVELRCDPISGHTALYWYRQSLGQGLEFLIYFQGNSAPDKSGLPSDRFSAERTGGSVSTLTIQRTQQEDSAVYLCASSLQWRGYTFGSGTRLTVV.

The rearrangement joins TRBV5-1 to TRBJ2-3, with 8 nucleotides matching TRBD1. CDR1 SGHRS and CDR2 YFSETQ come from the germline V gene. With 5 bases clipped from V and 3 bases from J, the junction kept 5 bases outside the gene matches. The CDR3 length is 14 residues. CDR3 region: CASRNGQGTDTQYF. In DNA form, the CDR3 reads TGCGCCAGCAGGAACGGACAGGGAACAGATACGCAGTATTTT. Full variable domain (rest looked up from reference TRBV5-1 and TRBJ2-3): KAGVTQTPRYLIKTRGQQVTLSCSPISGHRSVSWYQQTPGQGLQFLFEYFSETQRNKGNFPGRFSGRQFSNSRSEMNVSTLELGDSALYLCASRNGQGTDTQYFGPGTRLTVL.

The rearrangement joins TRBV7-9 to TRBJ2-1; D possibly corresponds to TRBD2 (6 bases). V was clipped by 4 bases and J by 9 bases, with 16 bases between them. The CDR3 consists of 14 residues. CDR1 is SEHNR and CDR2 is FQNEAQ in the germline V gene (reference sequence). The CDR3 region is CASSSPGSVGEQFF. The CDR3 bases are TGTGCCAGCAGCTCTCCCGGGAGCGTAGGTGAGCAGTTCTTC.

The V and J genes are TRBV4-1 and TRBJ1-3; D call uncertain. Per germline, CDR1 MGHRA and CDR2 YSYEKL. The V and J ends lost 1 base and 4 bases respectively, with 5 bases between them. CDR3 size: 13 residues. The CDR3 DNA follows: TGCGCCAGCAGCCAAGTCACAGGAAACACCATATATTTT. Protein: CASSQVTGNTIYF.

This clone has only a few counts. The chain employs TRBV5-4 and TRBJ2-1, with 10 positions matching TRBD2. Looked up from germline, CDR1 is SGHNT and CDR2 is YYREEE (reference sequence). The CDR3 extends over 15 amino acids. Trimming at V came to 6 bases and at J to 7 bases, leaving 10 bases not matched to a gene. DNA for the CDR3: TGTGCCAGCACCCTTCTAGCGGGAGACGTTAATGAGCAGTTCTTC. Amino acid sequence: CASTLLAGDVNEQFF.

This chain uses TRBV25-1 with TRBJ2-7; 9 bases agree with TRBD1. Germline assignment: CDR1 MGHDK and CDR2 SYGVNS. V was pared by 5 bases and J by 4 bases, with 9 bases of the junction left unmatched. The CDR3 length is 15 residues. The CDR3 DNA is TGTGCCAGCAGTCTAACAGGGGGCAGAAGATACGAGCAGTACTTC. It encodes CASSLTGGRRYEQYF.

The rearrangement joins TRBV7-8 to TRBJ1-5, with 11 bases fitting TRBD1. The V gene end was trimmed by 5 bases and the J gene end by 7 bases; junction bases not matched to a gene: 4. The germline V gene has CDR1 SGHVS and CDR2 FQNEAQ. CDR3 length equals 14 residues. The DNA for the CDR3 is TGTGCCAGCAGCCAGGGACAGGGGGACCAGCCCCAGCATTTT. Residues: CASSQGQGDQPQHF.

The chain carries TRBV27 and TRBJ1-1; TRBD1 matches 8 bases. The germline V gene has CDR1 MNHEY and CDR2 SMNVEV (reference sequence). The J segment lost 0 bases and the V segment lost 9 bases, leaving 18 bases of the junction unmatched. The CDR3 has 18 residues. As DNA, the CDR3 is TGTGCCAGTCTACGCCAGGGCAGGGGGCTCCGAATGAACACTGAAGCTTTCTTT. As protein: CASLRQGRGLRMNTEAFF.

The V gene is TRBV4-1, the J gene TRBJ1-6; 11 bases are a match to TRBD1. J lost 4 bases, V lost 1 base, and 3 bases had no gene match. This CDR3 contains 17 residues. Germline CDR1 and CDR2: MGHRA and YSYEKL. The CDR3 region has the DNA TGCGCCAGCAGCCAAGGGACAGGGGGCACATATAATTCACCCCTCCACTTT. The encoded protein is CASSQGTGGTYNSPLHF.

The chain employs TRBV5-4 and TRBJ1-3; TRBD1 agrees at 7 bases. The CDR3 is 16 residues long. CDR1 is SGHNT, CDR2 YYREEE, per germline (reference sequence). V gave up 4 bases and J gave up 0 bases; unmatched junction bases: 7. CDR3 sequence reads: CASSQQGPYSGNTIYF. CDR3 in DNA: TGTGCCAGCAGCCAACAGGGGCCCTACTCTGGAAACACCATATATTTT.

The chain couples TRBV5-6 to TRBJ1-1; no reliable D call. The germline V gene encodes CDR1 SGHDT and CDR2 YYEEEE. V gave up 0 bases and J gave up 2 bases, with 8 bases separating them. The CDR3 consists of 14 residues. In nucleotides, the CDR3 is TGTGCCAGCAGCTTGGCCGGGATAAACACTGAAGCTTTCTTT. Protein product: CASSLAGINTEAFF.

A few counts support this clone. The CDR3 here is CASSSLTGELFF. CDR3 nucleotides: TGTGCCAGCAGCTCCCTTACCGGGGAGCTGTTTTTT. The chain is built from TRBV5-4 and TRBJ2-2; D is undetermined. CDR3 length equals 12 residues. Per germline, CDR1 SGHNT and CDR2 YYREEE (reference sequence). With 3 bases removed from V and 5 bases from J, the gap between germline ends came to 5 bases.

Only one count was recorded for this clone. The chain carries TRBV20-1 and TRBJ2-2; D call uncertain. Looked up from germline, CDR1 is DFQATT and CDR2 is SNEGSKA (reference sequence). The V gene lost 4 bases and the J gene lost 4 bases, with 4 bases spanning the gap. CDR3 size: 11 residues. The CDR3 loop is CSATLTGELFF. CDR3 nucleotide sequence: TGCAGTGCTACTCTCACCGGGGAGCTGTTTTTT.

This clone was picked up a small number of times. The chain links TRBV30 to TRBJ1-3; D remains ambiguous. The CDR3 runs 11 residues. Looked up from germline, CDR1 is GTSNPN and CDR2 is SVGIG (reference sequence). The V end lost 3 bases, the J end lost 16 bases, and 16 bases lay between the germline ends. The CDR3 spells CAWSAYSGVYF. The DNA for the CDR3 is TGTGCCTGGAGCGCTTACTCCGGGGTTTATTTT.

The rearrangement joins TRBV24-1 to TRBJ1-2, with 9 bases lining up with TRBD1. The CDR3 sequence is 14 residues long. Unmatched junction bases numbered 6, after V lost 5 bases and J lost 6 bases. Germline V CDR1 and CDR2: KGHDR, SFDVKD. The CDR3 is CATSGPGQGHGYTF. The CDR3 nucleotides read TGTGCCACCAGTGGTCCGGGACAGGGTCATGGCTACACCTTC.

J is TRBJ2-1 and V is TRBV7-2, with D hard to call. Germline V gene data show CDR1 as SGHTA and CDR2 as FQGNSA. Trimming took 6 bases from V and 8 from J, leaving 17 bases between them. This CDR3 is 14 amino acids long. CDR3 nucleotide sequence: TGTGCCAGCAGACCACCCACATCAAATGATGAGCAGTTCTTC. It specifies CASRPPTSNDEQFF.